The 22 T cell receptor beta chains below all came from one sample that was sequenced in a study of T cell responses to AZD1222 COVID-19 vaccine. The repertoire was sequenced with immunoSEQ multiplex PCR; TCRdb's copy has only in-frame clones and lacks some. Of 130,000 to 150,000 clones in the sample, about 93% are singletons; the top ten hold roughly 4.7%. The source material was peripheral blood, sampled on day 0 of AZD1222 vaccination. Receptors were obtained from an adult in good health.

The genes are TRBV7-3 and TRBJ2-6; maybe TRBD2 (6 bases). Germline V CDR1 and CDR2: SGHTA, FQGTGA. The germline V and J ends were trimmed by 1 base and 2 bases, with 9 bases remaining between them. This CDR3 has 16 residues. Here the CDR3 DNA reads TGTGCCAGCAGCTTAAAGACGGGGGCTGGGGCCAACGTCCTGACTTTC. Its translation is CASSLKTGAGANVLTF.

This clone occurred a few times. The gene calls are TRBV7-9 and TRBJ2-7; the match to TRBD1 covers 7 bases. CDR1 and CDR2 (germline): SEHNR, FQNEAQ (reference sequence). This CDR3 contains 14 residues. V shed 4 bases, J shed 2 bases, and the junction held 5 bases outside the gene matches. CDR3 in amino acids: CASSSSGTAYEQYF. Written as DNA, the CDR3 is TGTGCCAGCAGCTCCTCCGGGACAGCCTACGAGCAGTACTTC.

This clone has a single count. The J gene is TRBJ2-1, the V gene TRBV3-1 (or the pseudogene TRBV3-2); 13 positions agree with TRBD2. V lost 1 base to trimming and J lost 6 bases; unmatched junction nucleotides: 0. Looked up from germline, CDR1 is LGHDT and CDR2 is YNNKEL (reference sequence). This CDR3 comprises 15 residues. CDR3 protein: CASSQGLAGGNEQFF. CDR3 sequence (DNA): TGTGCCAGCAGCCAAGGACTAGCGGGAGGCAATGAGCAGTTCTTC.

This chain links TRBV29-1 with TRBJ2-3, with D perhaps given as TRBD1 or TRBD2 (6 bases each). Germline lookup yields CDR1 SQVTM and CDR2 ANQGSEA. This CDR3 has 14 residues. Trimming pared 7 bases from V and 0 bases from J, leaving 14 bases between. CDR3 sequence reads: CSGGRDSSTDTQYF. Written as DNA, the CDR3 is TGCAGCGGGGGGCGGGACTCTAGCACAGATACGCAGTATTTT.

Of note for this clone: The junction shows a germline mismatch at one end, possibly a read error. In DNA form, the CDR3 reads TGTGCCAGCAGATTGGGCTCTGACAGTACCCCTTACAATGAGCAGTTCTTC. It specifies CASRLGSDSTPYNEQFF. The V gene is TRBV5-8, the J gene TRBJ2-1; D possibly corresponds to TRBD1 (5 bases). The CDR3 totals 17 residues. Germline V lookup: CDR1 SGHTS, CDR2 YDEGEE.

The chain joins TRBV7-2 to TRBJ1-6; 7 nucleotides line up with TRBD1. CDR1 and CDR2 (germline): SGHTA, FQGNSA. This CDR3 comprises 14 residues. J lost 9 bases, V lost 2 bases, and 4 bases had no gene match. The CDR3 is CASSLTGVSSPLHF. The CDR3 DNA reads TGTGCCAGCAGCTTAACAGGGGTGAGTTCACCCCTCCACTTT. Full variable domain (missing parts from reference TRBV7-2 and TRBJ1-6): GAGVSQSPSNKVTEKGKDVELRCDPISGHTALYWYRQSLGQGLEFLIYFQGNSAPDKSGLPSDRFSAERTGGSVSTLTIQRTQQEDSAVYLCASSLTGVSSPLHFGNGTRLTVT.

CDR3 DNA: TGTGCCAGCAGCCAAATAGCGGGGGGTTTTACAGATACGCAGTATTTT. Encoded protein: CASSQIAGGFTDTQYF. The J gene is TRBJ2-3, the V gene TRBV7-6; 10 nucleotides agree with TRBD2. There are 16 residues in the CDR3. The ends lost 5 bases at V and 3 bases at J; junction bases unmatched: 8. Germline values: CDR1 SGHVS, CDR2 FNYEAQ.

This chain links TRBV7-8 with TRBJ2-7; the D is unclear. The germline V and J ends were trimmed by 2 bases and 0 bases, with 5 bases remaining between them. This CDR3 spans 13 amino acids. CDR1 and CDR2 from the germline V gene are SGHVS and FQNEAQ. CDR3 amino acids: CASSLSISYEQYF. The DNA for the CDR3 is TGTGCCAGCAGCTTAAGCATCTCCTACGAGCAGTACTTC.

The gene calls are TRBV5-5 and TRBJ1-6, with D possibly being TRBD1 (5 bases). CDR1 SGHKS and CDR2 YYEKEE come from the germline V gene (reference sequence). V gave up 4 bases and J gave up 10 bases, with 15 bases separating them. The CDR3 consists of 14 residues. The CDR3 DNA sequence: TGTGCCAGCAGCAACCTGAGGGGCGTCTCACCCCTCCACTTT. This codes for CASSNLRGVSPLHF. The full variable domain, its missing parts supplied by reference TRBV5-5 and TRBJ1-6, is DAGVTQSPTHLIKTRGQQVTLRCSPISGHKSVSWYQQVLGQGPQFIFQYYEKEERGRGNFPDRFSARQFPNYSSELNVNALLLGDSALYLCASSNLRGVSPLHFGNGTRLTVT.

The chain uses TRBV28 and TRBJ1-4; D call uncertain. CDR1 is MDHEN and CDR2 is SYDVKM in the germline V gene. The germline V and J ends were trimmed by 7 bases and 8 bases, with 14 bases remaining between them. The CDR3 sequence is 13 residues long. The CDR3, as DNA: TGTGCCAGCACACGGGAGGGAAGGGAAAAACTGTTTTTT. This codes for CASTREGREKLFF. Based on the CDR3 plus reference TRBV28 and TRBJ1-4, the full variable domain is DVKVTQSSRYLVKRTGEKVFLECVQDMDHENMFWYRQDPGLGLRLIYFSYDVKMKEKGDIPEGYSVSREKKERFSLILESASTNQTSMYLCASTREGREKLFFGSGTQLSVL.

V usage is TRBV28 and J usage is TRBJ2-1, with 12 positions matching TRBD2. The CDR3 runs 17 residues. Looked up from germline, CDR1 is MDHEN and CDR2 is SYDVKM. Germline trimming cut 3 bases from V and 7 bases from J; bases unmatched to any gene: 10. CDR3 amino acids: CASSFSLAGGMGNEQFF. In nucleotides, the CDR3 is TGTGCCAGCAGTTTTTCTCTAGCGGGAGGGATGGGGAATGAGCAGTTCTTC. Drawing the rest from reference TRBV28 and TRBJ2-1, the complete variable domain is DVKVTQSSRYLVKRTGEKVFLECVQDMDHENMFWYRQDPGLGLRLIYFSYDVKMKEKGDIPEGYSVSREKKERFSLILESASTNQTSMYLCASSFSLAGGMGNEQFFGPGTRLTVL.

This rearrangement joins TRBV5-8 to TRBJ1-2; maybe TRBD1 (6 bases). The CDR3 sequence is 15 residues long. Trimming stripped 1 base from V and 3 bases from J, with 13 bases between. In germline, CDR1 is SGHTS, CDR2 YDEGEE. The CDR3 here is CASSLNWGAHYGYTF. CDR3 nucleotide sequence: TGTGCCAGCAGCTTGAACTGGGGGGCACACTATGGCTACACCTTC.

The CDR3 loop reads CAISEGAMNTEAFF. DNA for the CDR3: TGTGCCATCAGTGAGGGGGCCATGAACACTGAAGCTTTCTTT. V is TRBV10-3 and J is TRBJ1-1; D is possibly TRBD1 (5 bases). This CDR3 contains 14 residues. The germline CDR1 and CDR2 sequences are ENHRY and SYGVKD. Trimming stripped 2 bases from V and 0 bases from J, with 7 bases between.

The V gene is TRBV28, the J gene TRBJ2-1; D may be TRBD1 or TRBD2 (6 bases each). The ends were cut back, 4 bases at V and 5 bases at J, with 15 bases in the middle. CDR1 and CDR2 from the germline V gene are MDHEN and SYDVKM. The CDR3 has 15 residues. The CDR3, as DNA: TGTGCCAGCAGTTCCGGGGGCCTGGACAACAATGAGCAGTTCTTC. It translates to CASSSGGLDNNEQFF.

This sequence joins TRBV28 and TRBJ1-1; D call uncertain. The CDR3 runs 18 residues. Trimming pared 7 bases from V and 1 base from J, leaving 25 bases between. CDR1 and CDR2 from the germline V gene are MDHEN and SYDVKM. CDR3 sequence reads: CASTPPPGETLRNTEAFF. The CDR3 DNA reads as TGTGCCAGCACCCCTCCCCCCGGAGAAACCCTCCGGAACACTGAAGCTTTCTTT.

The rearrangement links TRBV28 to TRBJ1-1; D remains ambiguous. Deletions cut 2 bases from V and 2 bases from J, with 12 bases between. CDR1 and CDR2 from the germline V gene are MDHEN and SYDVKM. This CDR3 is 15 amino acids long. The CDR3 region is CASSLDGGFNTEAFF. The CDR3 nucleotides read TGTGCCAGCAGTTTAGATGGCGGATTTAACACTGAAGCTTTCTTT.

The V and J genes are TRBV5-1 and TRBJ1-1, with D unclear. Between the trimmed V and J ends, which lost 1 base and 2 bases, there was a span of 9 bases. Germline V gives CDR1 SGHRS, CDR2 YFSETQ. The CDR3 has 14 residues. DNA for the CDR3: TGCGCCAGCAGCTTGTATACCGACAACACTGAAGCTTTCTTT. This sequence encodes CASSLYTDNTEAFF.

V is TRBV19 and J is TRBJ1-1; D call uncertain. This CDR3 has 14 residues. Trimming left V 5 bases short and J 2 bases short, with 12 bases between. The V gene's germline CDR1 is LNHDA and CDR2 SQIVND (reference sequence). CDR3 in amino acids: CASSETLRNTEAFF. CDR3 in DNA: TGTGCCAGTAGTGAGACACTCAGAAACACTGAAGCTTTCTTT.

The J gene is TRBJ2-7, the V gene TRBV20-1; D gene uncertain. Germline-derived CDR1 and CDR2 are DFQATT and SNEGSKA (reference sequence). Trimming removed 6 bases at V and 3 bases at J, with 9 bases between. This CDR3 spans 11 amino acids. CDR3 loop: CSAANDYEQYF. The CDR3 DNA is TGCAGTGCGGCCAACGACTACGAGCAGTACTTC.

The chain joins TRBV9 to TRBJ2-2, with 11 nucleotides matching TRBD2. The length of the CDR3 is 16 residues. V was pared by 4 bases and J by 0 bases, with 2 bases of the junction left unmatched. The germline gives CDR1 SGDLS, CDR2 YYNGEE. CDR3 loop: CASSLTSGTNTGELFF. CDR3 in DNA: TGTGCCAGCAGCCTGACTAGCGGGACGAACACCGGGGAGCTGTTTTTT.

The chain employs TRBV3-1 (or the pseudogene TRBV3-2) and TRBJ1-4, with a weak D call TRBD1 (5 bases). The CDR3 contains 12 residues. Trimming stripped 7 bases from V and 8 bases from J, with 11 bases between. CDR1 LGHDT and CDR2 YNNKEL come from the germline V gene (reference sequence). This chain's CDR3 is CASTGGGEKLFF. The CDR3 DNA sequence: TGTGCCAGCACGGGGGGGGGAGAAAAACTGTTTTTT.

The gene calls are TRBV7-2 and TRBJ1-4, with 9 bases identical to TRBD1. CDR3 size: 15 residues. Germline V lookup: CDR1 SGHTA, CDR2 FQGNSA. V lost 5 bases and J lost 8; bases outside the gene matches: 9. The CDR3 region is CASSREGTGPEKLFF. For the CDR3, the DNA is TGTGCCAGCAGCCGGGAGGGGACAGGGCCAGAAAAACTGTTTTTT.